This T cell receptor beta chain originates from a study of blood T cell repertoires in COVID-19. This clone was seen many times. The CDR3 consists of 13 residues. Trimming cost V 5 bases and J 5 bases, with 13 bases left between them. Germline V gene data show CDR1 as MNHNY and CDR2 as SVGAGI (reference sequence). As processed by the authors: Amplification from reference gene primers served as the basis for estimated nucleated cell counts. The method was immunoSEQ multiplex PCR; TCRdb's version includes in-frame clones alone and lacks a portion of them. D and trimming were read from the DNA, whereas the V and J calls and clone size are those reported in that table. The sample holds tens of thousands of clones, approximately 90% seen once.

The chain carries TRBV6-6 and TRBJ2-7; the D gene is possibly TRBD2 (5 bases). The sequenced sample was peripheral blood. The receptor's source is a man aged 70 or older with active or convalescent COVID-19. In DNA, the CDR3 is TGTGCCAGCAGTACCCGGCCGGGGAACGAGCAGTACTTC. Its protein product is CASSTRPGNEQYF.